Presented here are 25 T cell receptor beta chains from one specimen sequenced in a study of blood T cell repertoires in COVID-19. This table comes from immunoSEQ multiplex PCR, and its TCRdb copy is limited to in-frame clones, with some not included. The data show approximately 470,000 clones, roughly 87% seen once. Source material: PBMCs or T cells enriched from blood (not recorded which). Receptor source: a woman under 30 who had recovered from COVID-19.

The V gene is TRBV5-1, the J gene TRBJ2-7, with a tentative D call TRBD2 (5 bases). V shed 4 bases and J shed 5 bases, with 16 bases lying between them. CDR3 length: 14 amino acids. CDR1 SGHRS and CDR2 YFSETQ come from the germline V gene. CDR3: CASSLGAISDEQYF. The CDR3 bases are TGCGCCAGCAGCCTAGGAGCGATTAGCGACGAGCAGTACTTC.

The V gene is TRBV7-9, the J gene TRBJ2-5; D ambiguous. The CDR3 contains 16 residues. The germline V gene has CDR1 SEHNR and CDR2 FQNEAQ (reference sequence). Trimming took 5 bases from V and 2 from J, leaving 18 bases between them. The CDR3 reads CASSVSRGPGQETQYF. CDR3 in DNA: TGTGCCAGCAGCGTTTCAAGAGGTCCCGGGCAAGAGACCCAGTACTTC.

Of note for this clone: This CDR3 is also generated by other DNA sequences in the sample. This chain joins TRBV27 and TRBJ1-1; a possible D gene is TRBD1 (5 bases). Germline V gene lookup returns CDR1 MNHEY and CDR2 SMNVEV (reference sequence). V was cut by 7 bases and J by 3 bases, with 12 bases left in between. This CDR3 has 13 amino acids. The CDR3 sequence is CASILRDYTEAFF. In DNA form, the CDR3 reads TGTGCCAGCATCCTCAGGGATTACACTGAAGCTTTCTTT.

The chain is built from TRBV24-1 and TRBJ2-3, with D possibly TRBD1 on 6 matching bases. V was shortened by 5 bases and J by 0 bases, with 11 bases between the two germline ends. The CDR3 has 15 residues. Germline CDR1 KGHDR, CDR2 SFDVKD. As DNA, the CDR3 is TGTGCCACCAGTGGGGGAACAGGGAGCACAGATACGCAGTATTTT. Encoded protein: CATSGGTGSTDTQYF.

V is TRBV5-6 and J is TRBJ1-2; 8 bases match TRBD1. The CDR3 is 12 residues long. With V trimmed by 0 bases and J by 14 bases, 6 bases remained unmatched. Germline CDR1 reads SGHDT; CDR2 reads YYEEEE. Here the CDR3 DNA reads TGTGCCAGCAGCTTGGCCGGCCGGGACAGGACCTTC. Translation gives CASSLAGRDRTF. The full variable domain, rest sourced from reference TRBV5-6 and TRBJ1-2, is DAGVTQSPTHLIKTRGQQVTLRCSPKSGHDTVSWYQQALGQGPQFIFQYYEEEERQRGNFPDRFSGHQFPNYSSELNVNALLLGDSALYLCASSLAGRDRTFGSGTRLTVV.

This clone came up many times. This chain connects TRBV4-1 to TRBJ2-2, with 10 bases identical to TRBD1. The CDR3 consists of 14 residues. Per germline, CDR1 MGHRA and CDR2 YSYEKL. V shed 4 bases, J shed 6 bases, and the junction held 2 bases outside the gene matches. CDR3 in DNA: TGCGCCAGCAGCCGAGGACAGGGGGCCGGGGAGCTGTTTTTT. Amino acid sequence: CASSRGQGAGELFF.

The sample holds one count of this clone. This chain links TRBV9 with TRBJ2-5; 12 nucleotides match TRBD2. This CDR3 region has 15 residues. Germline V gene sequence: CDR1 SGDLS, CDR2 YYNGEE. J gave up 5 bases and V 3 bases, and 5 bases lay outside the gene matches. The CDR3 region has the DNA TGTGCCAGCAGCGGAGGACTAGCGGGGCGGGAGACCCAGTACTTC. This encodes CASSGGLAGRETQYF.

The rearrangement links TRBV12-5 to TRBJ2-7; D might be TRBD1 (5 bases). The germline gives CDR1 LGHNT, CDR2 FRNRAP. This CDR3 is built from 14 residues. Trimming pared 2 bases from V and 1 base from J, leaving 9 bases between. The CDR3 nucleotides are TGTGCTAGTGGTTTGTGGGGCTTTTCCTACGAGCAGTACTTC. Translation: CASGLWGFSYEQYF.

This clone appeared once. The chain combines TRBV6-5 with TRBJ2-6; perhaps TRBD1 as D (5 bases). Germline-derived CDR1 and CDR2 are MNHEY and SVGAGI. Trimming pared 4 bases from V and 4 bases from J, leaving 11 bases between. The CDR3 has 15 amino acids. CDR3 sequence (DNA): TGTGCCAGCAGTTCCCCAGGGTCCGGGGCCAACGTCCTGACTTTC. Encoded protein: CASSSPGSGANVLTF.

The chain combines TRBV12-5 with TRBJ2-1; D not certain. The CDR3 totals 13 residues. Trimming removed 1 base at V and 4 bases at J, with 5 bases between. The V gene's germline CDR1 is LGHNT and CDR2 FRNRAP. In DNA, the CDR3 is TGTGCTAGTGGTTTGGGCCGGTACAATGAGCAGTTCTTC. It codes for CASGLGRYNEQFF.

The chain has TRBV29-1 and TRBJ1-1; 8 bases are a match to TRBD1. This CDR3 contains 12 residues. The germline V gene encodes CDR1 SQVTM and CDR2 ANQGSEA. Trimming took 6 bases from V and 5 from J; bases not matched to a gene: 5. DNA of the CDR3: TGCAGCGTCAGTCAGGGGGCGACTGAAGCTTTCTTT. It codes for CSVSQGATEAFF. Looking up the rest from reference TRBV29-1 and TRBJ1-1 gives the full variable domain: SAVISQKPSRDICQRGTSLTIQCQVDSQVTMMFWYRQQPGQSLTLIATANQGSEATYESGFVIDKFPISRPNLTFSTLTVSNMSPEDSSIYLCSVSQGATEAFFGQGTRLTVV.

The chain has TRBV6-1 and TRBJ2-7; no clear D gene. V was clipped by 0 bases and J by 2 bases, with 8 bases between them. CDR3 length: 14 amino acids. Per germline, CDR1 MNHNS and CDR2 SASEGT. DNA for the CDR3: TGTGCCAGCAGTGAAGCGGTGGCAGCCTACGAGCAGTACTTC. Residues: CASSEAVAAYEQYF.

V and J are TRBV28 and TRBJ1-2, with 7 bases lining up with TRBD1. The CDR3 consists of 14 residues. The ends lost 2 bases at V and 3 bases at J; junction bases unmatched: 3. Germline values: CDR1 MDHEN, CDR2 SYDVKM. This CDR3 reads CASSLPQGHYGYTF. As DNA, the CDR3 is TGTGCCAGCAGTTTACCACAGGGGCACTATGGCTACACCTTC.

This chain links TRBV5-1 with TRBJ2-2; weak D call: TRBD2 (6 bases). CDR1 and CDR2 (germline): SGHRS, YFSETQ. The CDR3 has 14 amino acids. V lost 5 bases, J lost 2 bases, and 10 bases lay in between. This chain's CDR3 is CASRRDFNTGELFF. CDR3 coding DNA: TGCGCCAGCAGGCGGGACTTCAACACCGGGGAGCTGTTTTTT. Together with reference TRBV5-1 and TRBJ2-2, the CDR3 gives the full variable domain: KAGVTQTPRYLIKTRGQQVTLSCSPISGHRSVSWYQQTPGQGLQFLFEYFSETQRNKGNFPGRFSGRQFSNSRSEMNVSTLELGDSALYLCASRRDFNTGELFFGEGSRLTVL.

The chain links TRBV9 to TRBJ2-7; TRBD1 agrees at 7 bases. In germline, CDR1 is SGDLS, CDR2 YYNGEE. The V segment lost 4 bases and the J segment 1 base; nucleotides outside the gene matches: 5. The CDR3 has 14 residues. In nucleotides, the CDR3 is TGTGCCAGCAGCATCCGGGACAGTTCCTACGAGCAGTACTTC. Encoded protein: CASSIRDSSYEQYF.

The genes are TRBV6-5 and TRBJ2-7; a weak D match, TRBD2 (6 bases). V was cut by 7 bases and J by 3 bases, with 19 bases left in between. This CDR3 is 15 amino acids long. Germline CDR1 MNHEY, CDR2 SVGAGI. The CDR3 nucleotides are TGTGCCAGCACTCGGGACTCCGGAGGTGGCTACGAGCAGTACTTC. It encodes CASTRDSGGGYEQYF.

This rearrangement joins TRBV27 to TRBJ1-2; D unclear. V was clipped by 0 bases and J by 3 bases, with 11 bases between them. There are 15 residues in the CDR3. Germline V gene lookup returns CDR1 MNHEY and CDR2 SMNVEV (reference sequence). The CDR3 bases are TGTGCCAGCAGTTTATCAAGTACGCTAGACTATGGCTACACCTTC. Encoded protein: CASSLSSTLDYGYTF.

The V and J genes are TRBV24-1 and TRBJ2-1, with 7 bases fitting TRBD2. Trimming took 3 bases from V and 4 from J; bases not matched to a gene: 2. The CDR3 loop spans 14 amino acids. CDR1 KGHDR and CDR2 SFDVKD come from the germline V gene. CDR3 bases: TGTGCCACCAGTGATAACGGGGGGTACAATGAGCAGTTCTTC. Protein: CATSDNGGYNEQFF.

The chain joins TRBV14 to TRBJ1-1; D gene uncertain. From germline, CDR1 is SGHDN and CDR2 FVKESK. This CDR3 spans 14 amino acids. Trimming pared 3 bases from V and 3 bases from J, leaving 11 bases between. CDR3 region: CASSHAPVDTEAFF. Here the CDR3 DNA reads TGTGCCAGCAGCCACGCCCCGGTGGACACTGAAGCTTTCTTT.

V gene TRBV19 combines with J gene TRBJ1-1; 9 positions agree with TRBD1. The junction had 5 bases not matched to a gene; V was cut back by 8 bases and J by 1 base. Germline assignment: CDR1 LNHDA and CDR2 SQIVND (reference sequence). There are 14 residues in the CDR3. CDR3 DNA sequence: TGTGCCAGTGCCCGGGACAGGGAGAACACTGAAGCTTTCTTT. This translates into CASARDRENTEAFF. The full variable domain, its missing parts supplied by reference TRBV19 and TRBJ1-1, is DGGITQSPKYLFRKEGQNVTLSCEQNLNHDAMYWYRQDPGQGLRLIYYSQIVNDFQKGDIAEGYSVSREKKESFPLTVTSAQKNPTAFYLCASARDRENTEAFFGQGTRLTVV.

The chain employs TRBV29-1 and TRBJ2-2; D perhaps matches TRBD2 (5 bases). Trimming took off 7 bases at V and 5 bases at J, with 17 bases between the two ends. This CDR3 has 14 amino acids. Germline V gives CDR1 SQVTM, CDR2 ANQGSEA. CDR3 DNA: TGCAGCGCCGAGGGCCCTTTAAATACCGGGGAGCTGTTTTTT. Protein product: CSAEGPLNTGELFF.

This sequence joins TRBV2 and TRBJ1-5; D unclear. The CDR3 totals 14 residues. The germline V gene encodes CDR1 SNHLY and CDR2 FYNNEI. The V end lost 3 bases, the J end lost 7 bases, and 13 bases lay between the germline ends. The CDR3 DNA follows: TGTGCCAGCAGTGAGGCTGGCGGTGAACAGCCCCAGCATTTT. Amino acid sequence: CASSEAGGEQPQHF.

The gene calls are TRBV5-8 and TRBJ1-5; unclear D gene. Trimming took 0 bases from V and 7 from J, leaving 14 bases between them. Germline CDR1 reads SGHTS; CDR2 reads YDEGEE. The CDR3 covers 15 residues. CDR3: CASSLEQVWYQPQHF. CDR3 in DNA: TGTGCCAGCAGCTTGGAGCAGGTTTGGTACCAGCCCCAGCATTTT.

V usage is TRBV7-2 and J usage is TRBJ2-5, with D tentatively TRBD2 (6 bases). V shed 5 bases and J shed 7 bases, with 20 bases lying between them. Germline assignment: CDR1 SGHTA and CDR2 FQGNSA. The CDR3 runs 15 residues. The CDR3 coding sequence is TGTGCCAGCAGCCCCGGGGGTCTAACCTGGGGGACCCAGTACTTC. Protein: CASSPGGLTWGTQYF.

The V call is TRBV6-2 or TRBV6-3, the J call TRBJ1-2; maybe TRBD1 (6 bases). CDR1 is MNHEY and CDR2 is SVGEGT in the germline V gene. The CDR3 length is 14 residues. V was pared by 2 bases and J by 8 bases, with 15 bases between. This CDR3 is CASSYRVAGEGYTF. As DNA, the CDR3 is TGTGCCAGCAGTTACAGGGTGGCAGGGGAAGGCTACACCTTC.